Listed below are T cell receptor beta chains from one sample, sequenced in a study of CD8 T cell repertoires and HIV-1 epitope variants. These receptors' targets are unknown. The method was immunoSEQ multiplex PCR; TCRdb's version includes in-frame clones alone and lacks a portion of them. The table lists about 5,000 clones, about 67% of them singletons. The sample consisted of cultured CD8+ T cells derived from PBMCs. The receptors derive from a male donor with HIV. Both conserved end residues are part of each CDR3. The D gene is left open where the match is weak. The listing skips clone size in some rows; elsewhere it reads once, few, many or a size class.

V gene	clone size	D gene	J gene	CDR3 DNA	CDR3 protein
TRBV9	few	TRBD1	TRBJ2-7	TGTGCCAGCAGCTATTCAGGGACAGGGTCGAACGAGCAGTACTTC	CASSYSGTGSNEQYF
TRBV2	.	.	TRBJ2-2	TGTGCCAGCGGCCCAGCGCCCGGGGAGCTGTTTTTT	CASGPAPGELFF
TRBV28	.	.	TRBJ1-1	TGTGCCAGCAGCCCCCGGGGGATGGGGGCATCGAGAACTGAAGCTTTCTTT	CASSPRGMGASRTEAFF
TRBV6-1	large	TRBD1	TRBJ2-7	TGTGCCAGCAGACAGGGGGCTTCCTCCTACGAGCAGTACTTC	CASRQGASSYEQYF
TRBV28	.	TRBD2	TRBJ2-7	TGTGCCAGCAGTTTAACCGTTAGCGGGAGGGGCGAGTCCTACGAGCAGTACTTC	CASSLTVSGRGESYEQYF
TRBV15	few	.	TRBJ2-7	TGTGCCACCAGTCGTGAACAGGGTGCCCCCTACGAGCAGTACTTC	CATSREQGAPYEQYF
TRBV6-1	once	TRBD2	TRBJ2-7	TGTGCCAGCATCCCCTCCGGGACTAGCGGCTACGAGCAGTACTTC	CASIPSGTSGYEQYF
TRBV9	.	TRBD1	TRBJ1-2	TGTGCCAGCAGCGGGGGGGACAGGACCAACTATGGCTACACCTTC	CASSGGDRTNYGYTF
TRBV11-1	.	TRBD1	TRBJ2-7	TGTGCCAGCAGCTTGGGGACAGGGTTCGTCGAGCAGTACTTC	CASSLGTGFVEQYF
TRBV6-1	few	.	TRBJ2-2	TGTGCCAGCAGTGACAAGGGGGAGACCGGGGAGCTGTTTTTT	CASSDKGETGELFF
TRBV10-1	medium-sized	.	TRBJ1-1	TGCGCCAGCAATTCTAAACGGGCCACTGAAGCTTTCTTT	CASNSKRATEAFF
TRBV7-6	.	.	TRBJ2-5	TGTGCCAGCAGCTTGACAGCCTTCCAAGAGACCCAGTACTTC	CASSLTAFQETQYF
TRBV7-3	.	TRBD1	TRBJ2-1	TGTGCCAGCAGCACAGGGGGACAGGGGTACAATGAGCAGTTCTTC	CASSTGGQGYNEQFF
TRBV19	.	.	TRBJ1-1	TGTGCCAGTAGTATAGACGTTACCGGGACAATGAACACTGAAGCTTTCTTT	CASSIDVTGTMNTEAFF
TRBV6-4	.	TRBD2	TRBJ2-3	TGTGCCAGCAGTGACGCGACTAGCGGGGGGTCAGATACGCAGTATTTT	CASSDATSGGSDTQYF
TRBV19	few	.	TRBJ2-7	TGTGCCAGTAGTATAGGAGGGGGGCCCTACGAGCAGTACTTC	CASSIGGGPYEQYF
TRBV28	few	TRBD2	TRBJ2-1	TGTGCCAGCAGTTTATGGTCCAGCGGGGGTAAAGTTGAGCAGTTCTTC	CASSLWSSGGKVEQFF
TRBV12-5	few	.	TRBJ2-3	TGTGCTAGTGGTTTGTATAACTTGCCGGATACGCAGTATTTT	CASGLYNLPDTQYF
TRBV19	.	TRBD1	TRBJ2-1	TGTGCCAGTACCCCCGAAATGACAGGGGTCACCTACAATGAGCAGTTCTTC	CASTPEMTGVTYNEQFF
TRBV6-5	once	TRBD1	TRBJ2-2	TGTGCCGTGCAGGGGGCGCGCAACACCGGGGAGCTGTTTTTT	CAVQGARNTGELFF
TRBV5-4	.	.	TRBJ2-5	TGTGCCAGCAGCTTGGGGGCTTGGGAGGAGACCCAGTACTTC	CASSLGAWEETQYF
TRBV7-8	.	.	TRBJ2-5	TGTGCCAGCAGCGACGGACAACCCCAAGAGACCCAGTACTTC	CASSDGQPQETQYF
TRBV13	.	.	TRBJ2-3	TGTGCCAGCAGCTTAGGAGTTGCGACAGATACGCAGTATTTT	CASSLGVATDTQYF
TRBV10-2	.	.	TRBJ2-2	TGCGCCAGCAGTGAGGGCATACAGGGCGATAGGACGGCGAACACCGGGGAGCTGTTTTTT	CASSEGIQGDRTANTGELFF
TRBV28	medium-sized	.	TRBJ2-7	TGTGCCAGCAGTCGGACAGTATACGAGCAGTACTTC	CASSRTVYEQYF
TRBV7-2	once	.	TRBJ2-1	TGTGCCAGCAGCTTACATTGGATGGATGAGCAGTTCTTC	CASSLHWMDEQFF
TRBV7-9	once	.	TRBJ2-7	TGTGCCAGCAGTAAAGAAGGGGATAGCGAGCAGTACTTC	CASSKEGDSEQYF
TRBV9	few	.	TRBJ1-3	TGTGCCAGCAGCGTAGATTCAGGGACTGGAAACACCATATATTTT	CASSVDSGTGNTIYF
TRBV6-5	.	TRBD1	TRBJ2-3	TGTGCCAGCAGTTGGACAGGGACAGATACGCAGTATTTT	CASSWTGTDTQYF
TRBV4-1	.	TRBD2	TRBJ2-1	TGCGCCAGCAGCCAAGAAGCAGCGGGGGATAGAGAGTTCTTC	CASSQEAAGDREFF
TRBV11-2	.	TRBD2	TRBJ2-3	TGTGCCAGCAGCTTAGTGGCTAGCGGCACGCATACGCAGTATTTT	CASSLVASGTHTQYF
TRBV6-5	.	.	TRBJ1-1	TGTGCCAGCAGTTACCAAGGTAGGACTGAAGCTTTCTTT	CASSYQGRTEAFF
TRBV25-1	.	.	TRBJ1-2	TGTGCCAGCAGTGAATTGTTTGGATCTGGCTACACCTTC	CASSELFGSGYTF
TRBV10-3	.	TRBD2	TRBJ2-3	TGTGCCATCAGTGAGGGTGACGGGCGGGGGGGCCGCACAGATACGCAGTATTTT	CAISEGDGRGGRTDTQYF
TRBV4-3	.	TRBD2	TRBJ2-1	TGCGCCAGCAGCCAAGATCGGGGGGGGAACAATGAGCAGTTCTTC	CASSQDRGGNNEQFF
TRBV19	.	.	TRBJ1-2	TGTGCCAGTAGCCCTGGGACACCACCATACCTTGGCTACACCTTC	CASSPGTPPYLGYTF
TRBV11-2	medium-sized	.	TRBJ1-5	TGTGCCAGCAGCAGGGACCAGGAGGGTCAGCCCCAGCATTTT	CASSRDQEGQPQHF
TRBV7-3	.	.	TRBJ2-2	TGTGCCAGCAGCTCGGTAGGGGCGGGGGAGCTGTTTTTT	CASSSVGAGELFF
TRBV15	few	.	TRBJ1-1	TGTGCCACCAGCGTGGGGAGCAGGAACACTGAAGCTTTCTTT	CATSVGSRNTEAFF
TRBV10-1	.	.	TRBJ1-3	TGCGCCAGCAGTGTGGGCAGTCCTTTCTCTGGAAACACCATATATTTT	CASSVGSPFSGNTIYF